Presented here are 9 T cell receptor beta chains from one specimen sequenced in a study of early T cells in non-severe SARS-CoV-2 infection. Using its own MiXCR run on the 5' RACE reads, TCRdb lists one record per CDR3 protein. The data contain 55,000 to 70,000 distinct CDR3 sequences, 10% to 15% of them singletons. Sequencing was performed on whole blood. The receptor source for this set is an adult who was a healthcare worker with PCR-confirmed SARS-CoV-2 infection or an uninfected control (not recorded which).

This clonotype has more than one count but fewer than ten. J is TRBJ2-7 and V is TRBV5-5; a possible D gene is TRBD2 (5 bases). CDR1 and CDR2 from the germline V gene are SGHKS and YYEKEE (reference sequence). CDR3 length: 14 amino acids. Trimming took 1 base from V and 2 from J, leaving 10 bases between them. This CDR3 is CASSLSHGAYEQYF. In DNA, the CDR3 is TGTGCCAGCAGCTTGTCGCACGGGGCCTACGAGCAGTACTTC.

This clonotype was counted at least ten times. This chain joins TRBV12-3 or TRBV12-4 and TRBJ1-5; no clear D. The V gene lost 2 bases and the J gene lost 7 bases, with 6 bases spanning the gap. The CDR3 extends over 12 amino acids. The CDR3 bases are TGTGCCAGCAGTTTAATGCACCAGCCCCAGCATTTT. Amino acid sequence: CASSLMHQPQHF.

This clonotype was seen many times. The chain joins TRBV5-1 to TRBJ2-4, with 7 bases matching TRBD2. Per the germline V gene, CDR1 is SGHRS and CDR2 is YFSETQ. Trimming removed 0 bases from V and 8 bases from J; junction bases left unmatched: 5. The CDR3 totals 14 residues. CDR3 sequence: CASSLVSAGDIQYF. CDR3 in DNA: TGCGCCAGCAGCTTGGTTTCGGCGGGGGACATTCAGTACTTC.

The table lists this clonotype with a few counts. The chain joins TRBV9 to TRBJ2-5; perhaps TRBD2 as D (6 bases). The CDR3 is made up of 15 amino acids. V lost 0 bases and J lost 2, with 11 bases in between. Germline-derived CDR1 and CDR2 are SGDLS and YYNGEE. For the CDR3, the DNA is TGTGCCAGCAGCGTAGACGGGAGCCAACAAGAGACCCAGTACTTC. As protein: CASSVDGSQQETQYF.

The chain has TRBV7-2 and TRBJ1-4, with 8 bases that match TRBD1. CDR1 is SGHTA, CDR2 FQGNSA, per germline. Trimming took 5 bases from V and 5 from J; bases not matched to a gene: 7. The CDR3 has 15 residues. DNA of the CDR3: TGTGCCAGCAGCGCCAACCAGGGGGCCAATGAAAAACTGTTTTTT. Residues: CASSANQGANEKLFF.

This chain uses TRBV12-3 or TRBV12-4 with TRBJ1-2; D perhaps matches TRBD1 (6 bases). Trimming removed 8 bases at V and 7 bases at J, with 11 bases between. The CDR3 spans 11 residues. Here the CDR3 DNA reads TGTGCCAGCCAGGGGCCCCGTGGCTACACCTTC. Its translation is CASQGPRGYTF.

This clonotype was observed a few times. The chain is built from TRBV6-2 or TRBV6-3 and TRBJ2-2; unclear D gene. V lost 6 bases to trimming and J lost 0 bases, with 8 bases between them. CDR3 length equals 14 residues. Germline V lookup: CDR1 MNHEY, CDR2 SVGEGT. The CDR3 protein is CASRQQANTGELFF. CDR3 nucleotide sequence: TGTGCCAGCAGACAGCAAGCGAACACCGGGGAGCTGTTTTTT.

The chain carries TRBV4-3 and TRBJ2-3; D gene uncertain. This CDR3 contains 14 residues. Germline V gene data show CDR1 as LGHNA and CDR2 as YSLEER. V was clipped by 5 bases and J by 1 base, with 10 bases between them. The CDR3 sequence: CASSTFRGTDTQYF. CDR3 nucleotides: TGCGCCAGCAGCACCTTTCGAGGCACAGATACGCAGTATTTT.

The genes are TRBV6-1 and TRBJ1-5, with unresolved D. From germline, CDR1 is MNHNS and CDR2 SASEGT. The CDR3 is made up of 13 amino acids. V lost 1 base and J 7 bases, leaving 8 bases between the germline ends. CDR3 amino acids: CASSEVSRQPQHF. As DNA, the CDR3 is TGTGCCAGCAGTGAAGTCTCTCGACAGCCCCAGCATTTT.